A selection of T cell receptor beta chains follows, all from one sample in a study of Ad26.COV2.S vaccination and SARS-CoV-2 variants. TCRdb keeps only in-frame clones here, not all; method: immunoSEQ multiplex PCR. The table includes 200,000 to 300,000 clones, 88% detected once. This specimen was peripheral blood, taken in a trial of Ad26.COV2.S vaccine versus placebo. The source is a person aged 18 to 65 who received the Ad26.COV2.S COVID-19 vaccine or a placebo. Each CDR3 is given with its conserved first and last residue. The D gene is left open where the match is weak. Only part of the rows carry a size: once, few, many, or a class if the clone is expanded.

size: .
J: TRBJ1-6
length: 13
D: .
V: TRBV25-1
CDR3: CASSGHLNSPLHF
DNA: TGTGCCAGCAGTGGACACCTTAATTCACCCCTCCACTTT

size: .
J: TRBJ2-7
length: 15
D: .
V: TRBV5-1
CDR3: CASSSPSPSGAGQYF
DNA: TGCGCCAGCAGCTCCCCGAGCCCTTCGGGAGCCGGGCAGTACTTC

size: .
J: TRBJ1-1
length: 16
D: TRBD1
V: TRBV7-9
CDR3: CASSKSPGQGNTEAFF
DNA: TGTGCCAGCAGTAAATCTCCGGGACAGGGGAACACTGAAGCTTTCTTT

size: .
J: TRBJ2-3
length: 13
D: TRBD2
V: TRBV6-5
CDR3: CASSWRGAYTQYF
DNA: TGTGCCAGCAGTTGGCGGGGGGCGTATACGCAGTATTTT

size: .
J: TRBJ1-2
length: 13
D: .
V: TRBV7-2
CDR3: CASSAGNGYGYTF
DNA: TGTGCCAGCAGCGCCGGCAATGGGTATGGCTACACCTTC

size: .
J: TRBJ2-5
length: 13
D: .
V: TRBV24-1
CDR3: CATSADGLETQYF
DNA: TGTGCCACCAGTGCGGACGGACTCGAGACCCAGTACTTC

size: once
J: TRBJ2-7
length: 14
D: .
V: TRBV15
CDR3: CATSRPRDGYEQYF
DNA: TGTGCCACCAGCAGACCCCGGGACGGCTACGAGCAGTACTTC

size: .
J: TRBJ1-6
length: 16
D: .
V: TRBV14
CDR3: CASSQDTSSYNSPLHF
DNA: TGTGCCAGCAGCCAAGACACTAGCTCCTATAATTCACCCCTCCACTTT

size: .
J: TRBJ2-7
length: 11
D: .
V: TRBV11-2
CDR3: CASSLAYEQYF
DNA: TGTGCCAGCAGCCTAGCATACGAGCAGTACTTC

size: .
J: TRBJ2-7
length: 15
D: TRBD1
V: TRBV30
CDR3: CAWTLGQINPYEQYF
DNA: TGTGCCTGGACTTTGGGACAGATAAACCCCTACGAGCAGTACTTC

size: .
J: TRBJ1-1
length: 14
D: .
V: TRBV7-9
CDR3: CASSLRNSDTEAFF
DNA: TGTGCCAGCAGCTTGAGGAATTCGGACACTGAAGCTTTCTTT

size: .
J: TRBJ1-2
length: 13
D: .
V: TRBV9
CDR3: CASSVAQGHGYTF
DNA: TGTGCCAGCAGCGTAGCGCAGGGACATGGCTACACCTTC

size: once
J: TRBJ2-5
length: 13
D: TRBD1
V: TRBV5-4
CDR3: CASSSTGWETQYF
DNA: TGTGCCAGCAGCTCGACAGGGTGGGAGACCCAGTACTTC

size: .
J: TRBJ1-3
length: 16
D: .
V: TRBV7-8
CDR3: CASSPTTTGTGNTIYF
DNA: TGTGCCAGCAGCCCTACCACCACAGGGACTGGAAACACCATATATTTT

size: .
J: TRBJ2-5
length: 14
D: TRBD2
V: TRBV27
CDR3: CASNLAGGQETQYF
DNA: TGTGCCAGCAACCTAGCGGGGGGACAAGAGACCCAGTACTTC

size: .
J: TRBJ1-4
length: 16
D: TRBD1
V: TRBV28
CDR3: CASSPHGTGGNEKLFF
DNA: TGTGCCAGCAGCCCCCACGGGACAGGGGGTAATGAAAAACTGTTTTTT

size: .
J: TRBJ1-6
length: 15
D: .
V: TRBV27
CDR3: CASSLEEGRSSPLHF
DNA: TGTGCCAGCAGTTTAGAGGAGGGAAGAAGTTCACCCCTCCACTTT

size: .
J: TRBJ1-1
length: 15
D: .
V: TRBV28
CDR3: CASRQAGEGNTEAFF
DNA: TGTGCCAGCAGGCAAGCAGGGGAGGGGAACACTGAAGCTTTCTTT

size: .
J: TRBJ2-1
length: 14
D: TRBD1
V: TRBV5-4
CDR3: CASSLPGQYNEQFF
DNA: TGTGCCAGCAGCCTTCCGGGACAGTACAATGAGCAGTTCTTC

size: .
J: TRBJ2-7
length: 15
D: .
V: TRBV7-9
CDR3: CASSPQQGGLYEQYF
DNA: TGTGCCAGCAGCCCCCAACAGGGAGGGCTCTACGAGCAGTACTTC

size: .
J: TRBJ2-1
length: 14
D: .
V: TRBV27
CDR3: CASSPTPLPGEQFF
DNA: TGTGCCAGCAGTCCCACGCCGCTCCCGGGGGAGCAGTTCTTC

size: few
J: TRBJ1-2
length: 14
D: TRBD1
V: TRBV28
CDR3: CASRIPQGAKGYTF
DNA: TGTGCCAGCAGGATCCCCCAGGGGGCGAAAGGCTACACCTTC

size: .
J: TRBJ2-3
length: 15
D: .
V: TRBV25-1
CDR3: CASSEFRGDADTQYF
DNA: TGTGCCAGCAGTGAATTCAGGGGGGATGCAGATACGCAGTATTTT

size: .
J: TRBJ2-3
length: 14
D: TRBD1
V: TRBV5-5
CDR3: CASSLPGGADTQYF
DNA: TGTGCCAGCAGCTTGCCAGGGGGCGCAGATACGCAGTATTTT

size: .
J: TRBJ2-7
length: 17
D: TRBD2
V: TRBV28
CDR3: CASSGLAGSKVSYEQYF
DNA: TGTGCCAGCAGTGGACTAGCGGGGAGCAAAGTATCCTACGAGCAGTACTTC

size: .
J: TRBJ1-2
length: 12
D: .
V: TRBV9
CDR3: CASSPREYGYTF
DNA: TGTGCCAGCAGCCCGAGAGAATATGGCTACACCTTC

size: .
J: TRBJ1-4
length: 13
D: .
V: TRBV27
CDR3: CASSNSLGEKLFF
DNA: TGTGCCAGCAGTAACTCTCTGGGTGAAAAACTGTTTTTT

size: .
J: TRBJ2-1
length: 15
D: .
V: TRBV4-2
CDR3: CASSQEWPGGYEQFF
DNA: TGTGCCAGCAGCCAAGAGTGGCCAGGGGGGTATGAGCAGTTCTTC

size: .
J: TRBJ2-7
length: 15
D: TRBD2
V: TRBV28
CDR3: CASTPTGGAPREQYF
DNA: TGTGCCAGCACCCCCACGGGGGGTGCTCCTAGGGAGCAGTACTTC